Only a few counts were recorded for the clone carrying this T cell receptor beta chain. Its antigen is not identified. Study-level points and caveats: In terms of TCR gene usage, tumor memory CD4+ T cells clustered together with blood and lymph node memory CD4+ cells, as well as with lymph node naive CD4+ cells. Greatest tumor Treg TCR overlap was with tumor naive CD4+ cells.

J gave up 5 bases and V 1 base, and 4 bases lay outside the gene matches. The CDR3 extends over 14 amino acids. Germline CDR1 reads SGHRS; CDR2 reads YFSETQ. Full-length variable regions came from constant-region reverse primers plus semi-nested Nested Universal Primer A PCR. TCRdb itself ran the 5' RACE reads through MiXCR, one entry per CDR3 protein. Of 9,500 to 15,000 distinct CDR3 sequences listed, 51% are singletons. Tregs were sorted as CD4+CD25+CD127-/low cells. The sequencing input was tumor-infiltrating Tregs sorted from the breast tumor. This chain links TRBV5-1 with TRBJ2-3; 7 nucleotides match TRBD2. The clonotype originates from a female donor with breast cancer. The CDR3 DNA reads TGCGCCAGCAGCTTGACTAGCGCCGGAGATACGCAGTATTTT. Translation gives CASSLTSAGDTQYF.